This T cell receptor (beta chain) was recovered during a study of T-cell reconstitution after alpha-beta-depleted transplantation in children. The TCRbeta library was prepared with unique molecular identifiers. In TCRdb, the PCR reads were re-called with MiXCR into one record per CDR3 protein. The profile covers about 240,000 distinct CDR3 sequences, with about a quarter appearing a single time and 2.6% taken by the ten largest. This clonotype was recorded many times. Trimming took 8 bases from V and 2 from J; bases not matched to a gene: 12. The CDR3 totals 16 residues. The gene calls are TRBV12-3 or TRBV12-4 and TRBJ2-4; TRBD2 agrees at 7 bases. The clonotype comes from a girl aged 2-15 years with Fanconi anemia, due to receive a stem cell transplant. The sequencing here drew on PBMCs, taken before TCRalphabeta/CD19-depleted stem cell transplant. DNA of the CDR3: TGTGCCAGCGGCCCAGCGGGGACTACGTCCAAAAACATTCAGTACTTC. Residues: CASGPAGTTSKNIQYF.